This T cell receptor beta chain was sequenced during a study of PD-1 blockade in classical Hodgkin lymphoma. Brentuximab vedotin exposure varied among the patients, all of whom had relapsed after autologous stem cell transplantation. The CDR3 is 13 residues long. With V trimmed by 5 bases and J by 7 bases, 8 bases remained unmatched. Germline V lookup: CDR1 MNHNS, CDR2 SASEGT. Profiling relied on immunoSEQ multiplex PCR, and the TCRdb table lists in-frame clones only, not all of them. The table records 43,000 or so clones, around nine tenths of them present only once. General observations from the study: Significantly greater TCR diversity emerged by C4D1 in CD4+ cells but not CD8+ cells.

On this clone: Its antigen remains unknown.

The sequence was collected from a human donor with classical Hodgkin lymphoma. The chain joins TRBV6-1 to TRBJ2-7; 7 nucleotides match TRBD1. The material was peripheral blood mononuclear cells (PBMCs), obtained at baseline. The CDR3, as DNA: TGTGCCAGCAGTCAAGGACAGGTTATAGAGCAGTACTTC. This encodes CASSQGQVIEQYF.